The rows below give T cell receptor beta chains drawn from one sample of a study of blood T cell repertoires in COVID-19. Libraries were prepared by immunoSEQ multiplex PCR; TCRdb keeps only in-frame clonotypes and omits some of them. The table includes fewer than 200,000 clones, 70% to 90% detected once. Sequenced sample: peripheral blood. The receptors derive from a man aged 55 to 69 with active or convalescent COVID-19. The conserved cysteine and the conserved F or W are not part of the CDR3 here.

v_gene	j_gene	len	CDR3aa
TRBV5-1	TRBJ2-1	17	ASSIRLSRTVGGDNEQF
TRBV19	TRBJ1-3	14	ASQSTGGSSGNTIY
TRBV4-1	TRBJ2-5	14	ASSQAGGGSGETQY
TRBV4-1	TRBJ1-2	11	ASSKVGSYGYT
TRBV11-2	TRBJ1-3	13	ASSLRGISGNTIY
TRBV19	TRBJ2-7	11	ASSRQGGNEQY
TRBV9	TRBJ2-4	10	ASSGQLDIQY
TRBV6-2/TRBV6-3	TRBJ1-2	12	ASSRDRANYGYT
TRBV5-1	TRBJ1-4	14	ASSLIGTGQNEKLF
TRBV3-1/TRBV3-2	TRBJ2-4	12	ASSQAGAKNIQY
TRBV6-5	TRBJ2-7	13	ASRRGTGSSYEQY
TRBV18	TRBJ2-5	11	ASSQGDLETQY
TRBV5-1	TRBJ2-3	13	ASRPGTSEGDTQY
TRBV6-6	TRBJ2-7	12	ASRQGSDNYEQY
TRBV9	TRBJ2-3	17	ASSVAGRTSGLLSDTQY
TRBV5-4	TRBJ1-4	13	ASSWMTGGKEKLF
TRBV2	TRBJ1-6	10	ASSEPDTPLH
TRBV10-1	TRBJ2-5	11	ASSADREETQY
TRBV10-1	TRBJ1-6	13	ASSESTGGYSPLH
TRBV5-1	TRBJ2-1	16	ASSFQGSSGGLYNEQF